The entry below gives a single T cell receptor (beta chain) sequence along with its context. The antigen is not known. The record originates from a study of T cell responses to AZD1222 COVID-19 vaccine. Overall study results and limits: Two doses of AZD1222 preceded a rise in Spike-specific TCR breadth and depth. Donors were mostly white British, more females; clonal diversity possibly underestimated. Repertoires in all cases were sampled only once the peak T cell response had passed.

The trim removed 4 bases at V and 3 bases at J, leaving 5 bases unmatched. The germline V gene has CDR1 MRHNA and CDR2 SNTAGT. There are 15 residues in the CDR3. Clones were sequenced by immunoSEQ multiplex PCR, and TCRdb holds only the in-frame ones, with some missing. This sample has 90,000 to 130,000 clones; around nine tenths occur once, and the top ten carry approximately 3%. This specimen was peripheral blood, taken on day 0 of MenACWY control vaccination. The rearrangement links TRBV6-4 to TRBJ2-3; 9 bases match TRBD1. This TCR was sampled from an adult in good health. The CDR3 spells CASSGQGVFTDTQYF. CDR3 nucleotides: TGTGCCAGCAGTGGACAGGGGGTATTTACAGATACGCAGTATTTT.